The clone carrying this T cell receptor (beta chain) was seen a few times. The data were obtained in a study of human T cells and chemical hapten exposure. Across the whole study: Donors were sensitized with 2% DPC on the upper inner arm. Patients' scalps got diphenylcyclopropenone weekly throughout the roughly 25-week study.

Germline-derived CDR1 and CDR2 are SGHRS and YFSETQ. V was pared by 4 bases and J by 0 bases, with 9 bases between. There are 14 residues in the CDR3. TCRdb processed the RACE reads anew with MiXCR; each CDR3 protein has one entry. Among 370,000 or so distinct CDR3 sequences listed, around 4.8% were seen once. Time point noted: patch test 1, 2 weeks after DPC sensitization. The treatment: therapeutic diphenylcyclopropenone sensitization with weekly scalp DPC. Unfractionated whole blood yielded total RNA. The gene calls are TRBV5-1 and TRBJ2-3; no clear D. This clonotype was sampled from a woman aged 45-65 years with alopecia areata. Some clones in this sample may be carry-over from other donors' samples. The sequencing here drew on whole blood, taken in connection with sensitization to the hapten diphenylcyclopropenone (DPC). CDR3 sequence (DNA): TGCGCCAGCAGCAGGGCTCCTAGCACAGATACGCAGTATTTT. Its protein product is CASSRAPSTDTQYF.